A selection of T cell receptor beta chains follows, all from one sample in a study of beta chain features in type 1 diabetes. The data were produced by immunoSEQ multiplex PCR, yet TCRdb's version contains in-frame clones alone and is incomplete. The sample contains roughly 260,000 clones, roughly a tenth of which appear only once. Sequenced: naive CD4+ T cells from blood. These receptors all stem from a man in his thirties or forties with type 1 diabetes. CDR3s include the opening cysteine and the closing phenylalanine or tryptophan. The D gene is left open where the match is weak. Clone size is shown for a subset of rows, as once, few, many or a class of expanded clone.

.	.	TRBV6-5	TRBJ2-3	CASSYGGTRTDTQYF	TGTGCCAGCAGTTACGGAGGCACCCGCACAGATACGCAGTATTTT
.	.	TRBV7-9	TRBJ1-2	CASSLEGRGAHGYTF	TGTGCCAGCAGCTTAGAGGGCAGGGGTGCACATGGCTACACCTTC
few	.	TRBV9	TRBJ2-1	CASSVATNNEQFF	TGTGCCAGCAGCGTAGCTACGAACAATGAGCAGTTCTTC
.	TRBD1	TRBV7-2	TRBJ2-7	CASSLARGYEQYF	TGTGCCAGCAGCTTGGCCAGGGGGTACGAGCAGTACTTC
few	.	TRBV5-1	TRBJ1-1	CASSFTGNTEAFF	TGCGCCAGCAGCTTTACTGGGAACACTGAAGCTTTCTTT
.	TRBD1	TRBV7-9	TRBJ1-6	CASSTGQGSGNSPLHF	TGTGCCAGCAGCACTGGACAGGGAAGTGGCAATTCACCCCTCCACTTT
.	.	TRBV2	TRBJ2-1	CASNRDGGVHEQFF	TGTGCCAGCAACAGGGACGGTGGTGTGCATGAGCAGTTCTTC
.	.	TRBV28	TRBJ2-5	CASSPIGERLETQYF	TGTGCCAGCAGCCCTATAGGAGAGAGGTTGGAGACCCAGTACTTC
.	.	TRBV6-5	TRBJ1-2	CASRGRGNYGYTF	TGTGCCAGCAGGGGAAGGGGCAACTATGGCTACACCTTC
.	.	TRBV14	TRBJ1-1	CASSQDLNTEAFF	TGTGCCAGCAGCCAAGACTTGAACACTGAAGCTTTCTTT
.	TRBD2	TRBV11-2	TRBJ2-1	CASSLGTSGDLQEQFF	TGTGCCAGCAGCTTAGGGACTAGCGGGGATCTACAGGAGCAGTTCTTC
.	.	TRBV18	TRBJ2-4	CASSPPGSRNIQYF	TGTGCCAGCTCACCACCGGGCTCCAGAAACATTCAGTACTTC
few	.	TRBV29-1	TRBJ2-1	CSGDIYNEQFF	TGCAGCGGGGACATATACAATGAGCAGTTCTTC
few	.	TRBV4-2	TRBJ2-1	CASSQGPGNYNEQFF	TGTGCCAGCAGCCAAGGCCCGGGGAACTACAATGAGCAGTTCTTC
few	TRBD1	TRBV5-4	TRBJ2-7	CASSTPTGGFNEQYF	TGTGCCAGCAGCACCCCGACAGGGGGCTTCAACGAGCAGTACTTC
few	TRBD2	TRBV30	TRBJ2-7	CAWSAGGYEQYF	TGTGCCTGGAGCGCGGGGGGCTACGAGCAGTACTTC
.	.	TRBV18	TRBJ2-2	CASSLLGSGTGELFF	TGTGCCAGCTCCCTCCTAGGCTCCGGCACCGGGGAGCTGTTTTTT